This T cell receptor beta chain was retrieved from a study of early T cells in non-severe SARS-CoV-2 infection. About the research overall: Sequenced bulk RNA came from whole blood that was unsorted, and chains were unpaired.

Study observations and caveats: Missing private and CD4 specificities, VDJdb matching favored anti-spike CD8 responses.

Germline V gene sequence: CDR1 LGHNA, CDR2 YSLEER. This CDR3 region has 15 residues. The ends lost 4 bases at V and 2 bases at J; junction bases unmatched: 5. For this clonotype: The antigen remains undetermined.

Attachment of unique molecular identifiers was made to individual cDNA molecules. TCRdb analysed the 5' RACE reads with MiXCR anew, one entry per CDR3 protein. Of about 77,000 distinct CDR3 sequences in the sample, less than 15% were seen once. The chain joins TRBV4-3 to TRBJ2-7; 10 nucleotides line up with TRBD2. This specimen was whole blood, taken at baseline. This receptor was identified in an adult who was a healthcare worker with PCR-confirmed SARS-CoV-2 infection or an uninfected control (not recorded which). The donor label of this sample is uncertain. This chain's CDR3 is CASSPRAGGPYEQYF. Here the CDR3 DNA reads TGCGCCAGCAGCCCTAGAGCGGGGGGGCCCTACGAGCAGTACTTC.